This T cell receptor (beta chain) was sequenced in a study of T-cell memory formation after mild COVID-19. Study-wide findings and caveats: Of the contracting clones, CD4+ ones lay mainly in CM and EM, and CD8+ ones in EMRA. Pre-infection memory already had some responding clones, implying cross-reactive memory joined.

V shed 11 bases and J shed 5 bases, with 8 bases lying between them. CDR3 length: 10 residues. This clonotype was picked up a small number of times. Its antigen is as yet unknown. Researchers used 5'RACE with constant-segment primers to make TCR alpha and TCR beta cDNA libraries that carry sample barcodes and UMIs. TCRdb re-called the 5' RACE reads with MiXCR, one entry per CDR3 protein. The sample has 110,000 or so distinct CDR3 sequences, 22% seen once; the top ten hold under 50%. Sequencing input: PBMCs or a T cell subset sorted from them (not recorded which). The sequence derives from a man aged 18 to 29 who had mild COVID-19 (a few samples of this study predate the infection). Cell type and time point are not known. The chain is built from TRBV12-3 or TRBV12-4 and TRBJ2-3; D perhaps matches TRBD2 (6 bases). CDR3 amino acids: CASGGDTQYF. CDR3 coding DNA: TGTGCCTCCGGGGGAGATACGCAGTATTTT.